The entry below gives a single TCR beta chain sequence along with its context. Its matching antigen is unknown. At one boundary the junction diverges from the germline segment, which might be a read error. This sample is part of a study of long-term antiretroviral therapy in people with HIV. At the survey level, the v3.0 immunoSEQ assay was run. What sequencing targeted per sample was roughly 40,000-50,000 T-cell genomes. The method was immunoSEQ multiplex PCR; TCRdb's version includes in-frame clones alone and lacks a portion of them. The data contain around 25,000 clones, around 88% of them seen just once; the ten biggest clones take up about 5%. Overall study results and limits: Information on adherence, resistance and therapy changes was unavailable. The study collected blood between 2004 and 2017, possibly under older ART regimens.

This CDR3 contains 13 residues. Germline V gene data show CDR1 as SNHLY and CDR2 as FYNNEI. The chain joins TRBV2 to TRBJ1-1; D unresolved. Sequences were derived from unsorted PBMCs, sampled roughly 4.5 years after starting antiretroviral therapy. The clonotype was recovered from a young man with HIV. The CDR3 bases are TGTGCCGGCAGGAAGGGTATGTTCACTGAAGCTTTCTTT. Protein: CAGRKGMFTEAFF. Variable domain in full (rest from reference TRBV2 and TRBJ1-1): EPEVTQTPSHQVTQMGQEVILRCVPISNHLYFYWYRQILGQKVEFLVSFYNNEISEKSEIFDDQFSVERPDGSNFTLKIRSTKLEDSAMYFCAGRKGMFTEAFFGQGTRLTVV.